The 24 T cell receptor beta chains in this list originate from one sample, sequenced in a study of identical twins. Using its own MiXCR run on the 5' RACE reads, TCRdb lists one record per CDR3 protein. The repertoire has hundreds of thousands of distinct CDR3 sequences, 20% to 25% of them found once; the top ten carry around 3%. The sample also formed part of further work on T cells expressing NK-cell markers.

The material sequenced was CD4+ T cells sorted from blood. The source of these receptors is a woman younger than 35 in good health.

This chain links TRBV20-1 with TRBJ2-2, with D unresolved. The CDR3 spans 17 residues. Germline V CDR1 and CDR2: DFQATT, SNEGSKA (reference sequence). V lost 3 bases to trimming and J lost 8 bases, with 25 bases between them. The CDR3 is CSASGIRTDSPRGELFF. CDR3 nucleotides: TGCAGTGCTAGCGGCATTCGGACCGACTCCCCACGAGGGGAGCTGTTTTTT.

V gene TRBV20-1 combines with J gene TRBJ2-1; 12 positions agree with TRBD2. Germline values: CDR1 DFQATT, CDR2 SNEGSKA (reference sequence). The length of the CDR3 is 17 residues. The J segment lost 4 bases and the V segment lost 6 bases, leaving 13 bases of the junction unmatched. The CDR3 coding sequence is TGCAGTGCCAGGTGGCTAGCGGGAGGGAACCCTTACAATGAGCAGTTCTTC. It yields the protein CSARWLAGGNPYNEQFF.

The chain combines TRBV20-1 with TRBJ1-4; 7 bases agree with TRBD1. Trimming took 3 bases from V and 8 from J; bases not matched to a gene: 6. This CDR3 region has 13 residues. CDR1 is DFQATT and CDR2 is SNEGSKA in the germline V gene (reference sequence). CDR3 sequence reads: CSASGGGQEKLFF. The CDR3 region has the DNA TGCAGTGCTAGCGGAGGGGGCCAGGAAAAACTGTTTTTT.

The CDR3 is CASSYLIPGFTEAFF. The CDR3 coding sequence is TGTGCCAGCAGTTACCTTATCCCAGGGTTCACTGAAGCTTTCTTT. The chain links TRBV12-3 or TRBV12-4 to TRBJ1-1; TRBD1 might be the D (5 bases). This CDR3 region has 15 residues. V gave up 4 bases and J gave up 4 bases, with 16 bases separating them.

At least ten counts were recorded for this clonotype. V gene TRBV12-3 or TRBV12-4 combines with J gene TRBJ1-1; no definite D call. CDR3 length: 12 amino acids. The V end was cut by 6 bases, the J end by 3 bases, with 8 bases between. The DNA of the CDR3 is TGTGCCAGCAGCCAAAGGGACACTGAAGCTTTCTTT. Translating it yields CASSQRDTEAFF.

This clonotype was observed a handful of times. The chain uses TRBV27 and TRBJ1-6, with D unresolved. The CDR3 contains 12 residues. The V and J ends lost 7 bases and 2 bases respectively, with 3 bases between them. Germline V gene data show CDR1 as MNHEY and CDR2 as SMNVEV (reference sequence). The chain's CDR3 is CASKPYNSPLHF. The CDR3 bases are TGTGCCAGCAAGCCCTATAATTCACCCCTCCACTTT.

The chain couples TRBV28 to TRBJ1-2, with D unclear. The V gene lost 2 bases and the J gene lost 2 bases, with 15 bases spanning the gap. This CDR3 spans 16 amino acids. Germline V gives CDR1 MDHEN, CDR2 SYDVKM. Written as DNA, the CDR3 is TGTGCCAGCAGTTTAATAAGCCCAGGCCAAAACTATGGCTACACCTTC. This gives the protein CASSLISPGQNYGYTF.

The DNA of the CDR3 is TGTGCCAGTAGGAAGGACATAAACTCCTACAATGAGCAGTTCTTC. Translation gives CASRKDINSYNEQFF. V gene TRBV19 combines with J gene TRBJ2-1, with a tentative D call TRBD1 (5 bases). This CDR3 has 15 amino acids. Trimming took off 6 bases at V and 0 bases at J, with 12 bases between the two ends. In germline, CDR1 is LNHDA, CDR2 SQIVND (reference sequence). Filled out from reference TRBV19 and TRBJ2-1, the complete variable domain reads DGGITQSPKYLFRKEGQNVTLSCEQNLNHDAMYWYRQDPGQGLRLIYYSQIVNDFQKGDIAEGYSVSREKKESFPLTVTSAQKNPTAFYLCASRKDINSYNEQFFGPGTRLTVL.

The genes are TRBV24-1 and TRBJ2-3, with 11 bases that match TRBD2. This CDR3 is built from 14 residues. Per the germline V gene, CDR1 is KGHDR and CDR2 is SFDVKD. V lost 10 bases, J lost 4 bases, and 6 bases stayed unmatched. The CDR3 DNA follows: TGTGCCACGAGTAGCGGGGGGGCCCCAGATACGCAGTATTTT. Translation: CATSSGGAPDTQYF.

This clonotype was counted once. V usage is TRBV18 and J usage is TRBJ2-7, with D possibly TRBD1 on 5 matching bases. CDR1 and CDR2 from the germline V gene are KGHSH and LQKENI. The CDR3 is made up of 13 amino acids. The V gene lost 2 bases and the J gene lost 5 bases, with 10 bases spanning the gap. As DNA, the CDR3 is TGTGCCAGCTCACCAATGGGGCGCAACGAGCAGTACTTC. It codes for CASSPMGRNEQYF.

This clonotype has just a few counts. V is TRBV4-2 and J is TRBJ2-1; TRBD2 matches at 10 bases. Germline V gene data show CDR1 as LGHNA and CDR2 as YNFKEQ. The junction had 10 bases not matched to a gene; V was cut back by 0 bases and J by 5 bases. CDR3 length equals 18 residues. CDR3 nucleotides: TGTGCCAGCAGCCAAGATGGGACGGGACTAGCGTATAACAATGAGCAGTTCTTC. Its translation is CASSQDGTGLAYNNEQFF.

The genes are TRBV9 and TRBJ2-3; 8 bases map to TRBD1. Losses at the gene ends were 0 bases for V and 4 bases for J; bases not matched to a gene: 10. The CDR3 loop spans 17 amino acids. Per germline, CDR1 SGDLS and CDR2 YYNGEE. As DNA, the CDR3 is TGTGCCAGCAGCGTAGTCTCCGGACAGGGTAGCGCAGATACGCAGTATTTT. This translates into CASSVVSGQGSADTQYF.

V usage is TRBV7-2 and J usage is TRBJ2-1; no reliable D call. Germline V gene sequence: CDR1 SGHTA, CDR2 FQGNSA. The CDR3 length is 11 residues. V was shortened by 5 bases and J by 5 bases, with 4 bases between the two germline ends. CDR3 residues: CASSVHNEQFF. Written as DNA, the CDR3 is TGTGCCAGCAGCGTGCACAATGAGCAGTTCTTC.

The chain couples TRBV11-1 to TRBJ2-1; possibly TRBD2 for D (6 bases). CDR1 is SGHAT and CDR2 is FQDESV in the germline V gene (reference sequence). V lost 5 bases, J lost 4 bases, and 12 bases lay in between. The CDR3 is 14 residues long. DNA of the CDR3: TGTGCCAGCAGCCCAGGCCGGGAGTACAATGAGCAGTTCTTC. Residues: CASSPGREYNEQFF.

J is TRBJ2-3 and V is TRBV15; 7 bases are shared with TRBD1. The CDR3 is 13 residues long. J gave up 9 bases and V 3 bases, and 6 bases lay outside the gene matches. Germline CDR1 LNHNV, CDR2 YYDKDF (reference sequence). The CDR3: CATSRDRSGTQYF. For the CDR3, the DNA is TGTGCCACCAGCAGGGACAGGTCGGGGACGCAGTATTTT.

In its sample, this clonotype was seen once. V is TRBV4-3 and J is TRBJ2-7, with D uncertain. Trimming pared 0 bases from V and 5 bases from J, leaving 14 bases between. Germline CDR1 reads LGHNA; CDR2 reads YSLEER. The CDR3 is 15 amino acids. The CDR3 spells CASSQDRRTLDEQYF. The CDR3 DNA follows: TGCGCCAGCAGCCAAGATCGGAGAACTCTGGACGAGCAGTACTTC.

A few counts support this clonotype. V and J are TRBV20-1 and TRBJ1-1; 7 positions match TRBD1. With 2 bases clipped from V and 7 bases from J, the junction kept 7 bases outside the gene matches. The germline CDR1 and CDR2 sequences are DFQATT and SNEGSKA (reference sequence). The length of the CDR3 is 13 residues. The CDR3 protein is CSARTDRNREAFF. For the CDR3, the DNA is TGCAGTGCTAGAACGGACAGGAACCGTGAAGCTTTCTTT.

The CDR3 loop is CASSTGQGREKLFF. CDR3 sequence (DNA): TGTGCCAGCAGCACCGGACAGGGACGAGAAAAACTGTTTTTT. This chain connects TRBV2 to TRBJ1-4, with TRBD1 matching 8 bases. J gave up 8 bases and V 6 bases, and 8 bases lay outside the gene matches. Germline V gives CDR1 SNHLY, CDR2 FYNNEI. The CDR3 is made up of 14 amino acids. The whole variable domain, filled in from reference TRBV2 and TRBJ1-4, reads EPEVTQTPSHQVTQMGQEVILRCVPISNHLYFYWYRQILGQKVEFLVSFYNNEISEKSEIFDDQFSVERPDGSNFTLKIRSTKLEDSAMYFCASSTGQGREKLFFGSGTQLSVL.

The chain has TRBV2 and TRBJ2-2; D is undetermined. V was pared by 9 bases and J by 6 bases, with 11 bases between. The CDR3 length is 12 residues. The germline V gene has CDR1 SNHLY and CDR2 FYNNEI. The CDR3 sequence: CASRQFAGELFF. As DNA, the CDR3 is TGTGCCAGTAGGCAATTCGCCGGGGAGCTGTTTTTT.

V usage is TRBV24-1 and J usage is TRBJ2-1, with D possibly TRBD2 on 5 matching bases. This CDR3 is 13 amino acids long. CDR1 and CDR2 from the germline V gene are KGHDR and SFDVKD. The V and J ends lost 6 bases and 6 bases respectively, with 11 bases between them. The CDR3 region is CATSRPEVNEQFF. For the CDR3, the DNA is TGTGCCACCAGTAGACCGGAGGTCAATGAGCAGTTCTTC.

This clonotype has a handful of counts. V is TRBV3-1 and J is TRBJ1-1; the D gene is possibly TRBD1 (5 bases). The germline V and J ends were trimmed by 3 bases and 2 bases, with 10 bases remaining between them. The CDR3 runs to 14 residues. Per the germline V gene, CDR1 is LGHDT and CDR2 is YNNKEL (reference sequence). The CDR3: CASSQTQGNTEAFF. Here the CDR3 DNA reads TGTGCCAGCAGCCAGACGCAGGGAAACACTGAAGCTTTCTTT.

The V gene is TRBV20-1, the J gene TRBJ2-1, with D perhaps TRBD1 (7 bases). Germline loops: CDR1 DFQATT, CDR2 SNEGSKA (reference sequence). The CDR3 is 14 amino acids. Trimming pared 6 bases from V and 6 bases from J, leaving 18 bases between. CDR3 in DNA: TGCAGTGCCCAAGGGCAGGGGGGTGGCAATGAGCAGTTCTTC. This gives the protein CSAQGQGGGNEQFF.

The V gene is TRBV20-1, the J gene TRBJ2-7; 7 positions agree with TRBD2. The V gene's germline CDR1 is DFQATT and CDR2 SNEGSKA (reference sequence). CDR3 length: 16 residues. V shed 7 bases, J shed 3 bases, and the junction held 18 bases outside the gene matches. The CDR3 loop is CSGTPHDRDYNYEQYF. The CDR3 region has the DNA TGCAGTGGAACTCCCCACGACCGGGACTACAACTACGAGCAGTACTTC.

This clonotype was counted between two and nine times. A much larger clone sits a single nucleotide away, making a read error possible. The chain links TRBV12-3 or TRBV12-4 to TRBJ2-1; D is unresolved. The CDR3 length is 11 residues. Trimming removed 6 bases at V and 2 bases at J, with 2 bases between. CDR3 residues: CASRPYNEQFF. CDR3 nucleotide sequence: TGTGCCAGCAGGCCCTACAATGAGCAGTTCTTC.